The present T cell receptor beta chain was sequenced within a study of PD-1 blockade in classical Hodgkin lymphoma. The CDR3 totals 15 residues. The V end lost 4 bases, the J end lost 5 bases, and 18 bases lay between the germline ends. The germline gives CDR1 SGHNT, CDR2 YYREEE (reference sequence). Here immunoSEQ multiplex PCR was the method, and the copy in TCRdb shows in-frame clones only, minus some. Of tens of thousands of clones listed, roughly nine tenths are singletons. Study conclusions and caveats: The study reported lower baseline TCR diversity in newly diagnosed patients than in healthy donors. Patients who initiated nivolumab within 1 year of ASCT were excluded. Unlike CD8+ TCR diversity, which did not rise significantly by C4D1, CD4+ TCR diversity did.

As regards this clone: What it recognizes is unknown.

Relapses following autologous stem cell transplantation were seen in all patients, with brentuximab vedotin exposure varying. The sequenced sample was peripheral blood mononuclear cells (PBMCs), obtained at baseline. This receptor was obtained from a human donor with classical Hodgkin lymphoma. This chain joins TRBV5-4 and TRBJ2-5; D may match TRBD1 or TRBD2 (7 bases each). CDR3 DNA sequence: TGTGCCAGCAGCCCAGGGGGACGGGGGGCGGAGACCCAGTACTTC. Translation gives CASSPGGRGAETQYF.